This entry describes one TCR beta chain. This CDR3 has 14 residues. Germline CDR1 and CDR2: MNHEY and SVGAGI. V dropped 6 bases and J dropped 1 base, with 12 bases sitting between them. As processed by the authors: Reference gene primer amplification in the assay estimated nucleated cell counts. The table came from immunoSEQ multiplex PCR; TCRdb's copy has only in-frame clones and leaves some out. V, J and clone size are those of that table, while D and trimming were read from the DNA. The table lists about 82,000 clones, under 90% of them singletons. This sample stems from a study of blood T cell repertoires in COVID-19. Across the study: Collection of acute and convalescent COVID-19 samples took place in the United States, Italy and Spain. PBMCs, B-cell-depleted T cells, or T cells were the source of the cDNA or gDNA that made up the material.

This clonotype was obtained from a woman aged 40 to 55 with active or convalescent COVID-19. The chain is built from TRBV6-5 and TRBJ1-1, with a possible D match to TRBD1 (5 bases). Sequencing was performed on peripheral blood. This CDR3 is CASRGGTANTEAFF. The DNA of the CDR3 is TGTGCCAGCAGGGGAGGGACGGCGAACACTGAAGCTTTCTTT.